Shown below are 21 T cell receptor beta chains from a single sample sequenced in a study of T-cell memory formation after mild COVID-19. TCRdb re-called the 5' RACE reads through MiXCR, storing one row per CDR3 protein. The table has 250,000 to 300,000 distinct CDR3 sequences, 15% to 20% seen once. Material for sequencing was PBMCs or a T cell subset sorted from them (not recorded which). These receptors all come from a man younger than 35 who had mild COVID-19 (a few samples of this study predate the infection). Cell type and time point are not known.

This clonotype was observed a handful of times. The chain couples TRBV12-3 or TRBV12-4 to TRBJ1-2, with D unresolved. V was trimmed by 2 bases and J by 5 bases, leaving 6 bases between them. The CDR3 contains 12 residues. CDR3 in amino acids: CASSLLLYGYTF. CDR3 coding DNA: TGTGCCAGCAGTTTACTCCTTTATGGCTACACCTTC.

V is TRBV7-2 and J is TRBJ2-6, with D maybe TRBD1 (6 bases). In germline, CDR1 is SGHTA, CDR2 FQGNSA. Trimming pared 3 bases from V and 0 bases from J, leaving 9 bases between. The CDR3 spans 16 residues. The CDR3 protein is CASSLQGHSGANVLTF. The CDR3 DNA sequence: TGTGCCAGCAGCTTGCAGGGACACTCTGGGGCCAACGTCCTGACTTTC.

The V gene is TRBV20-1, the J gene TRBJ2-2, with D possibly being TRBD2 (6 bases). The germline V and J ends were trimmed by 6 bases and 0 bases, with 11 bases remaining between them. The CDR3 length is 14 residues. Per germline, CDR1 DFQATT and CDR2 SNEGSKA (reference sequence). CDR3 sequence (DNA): TGCAGTGCCCCAGTAGCGGCGAACACCGGGGAGCTGTTTTTT. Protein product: CSAPVAANTGELFF.

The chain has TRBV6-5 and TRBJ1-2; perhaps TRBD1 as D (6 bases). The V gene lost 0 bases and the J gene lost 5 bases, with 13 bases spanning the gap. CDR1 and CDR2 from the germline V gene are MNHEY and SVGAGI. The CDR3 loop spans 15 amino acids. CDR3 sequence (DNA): TGTGCCAGCAGTTACTCGCAGGGGAACAAGTATGGCTACACCTTC. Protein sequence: CASSYSQGNKYGYTF.

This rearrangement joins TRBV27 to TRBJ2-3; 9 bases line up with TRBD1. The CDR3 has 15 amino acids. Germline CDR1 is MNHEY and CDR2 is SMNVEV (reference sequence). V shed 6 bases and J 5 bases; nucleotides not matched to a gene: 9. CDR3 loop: CASRTRDRDKDTQYF. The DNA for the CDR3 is TGTGCCAGCAGAACTCGGGACAGGGATAAAGATACGCAGTATTTT.

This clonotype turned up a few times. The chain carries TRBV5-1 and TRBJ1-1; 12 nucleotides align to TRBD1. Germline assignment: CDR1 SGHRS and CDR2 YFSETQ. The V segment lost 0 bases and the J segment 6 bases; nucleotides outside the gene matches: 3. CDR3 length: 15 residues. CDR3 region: CASSLAGTGGSEAFF. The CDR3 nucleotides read TGCGCCAGCAGCTTGGCGGGGACAGGGGGCTCTGAAGCTTTCTTT.

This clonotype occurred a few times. The CDR3 loop is CASRRTGGELYEQYF. In DNA form, the CDR3 reads TGTGCCAGCCGCCGAACAGGGGGAGAACTCTACGAGCAGTACTTC. The chain links TRBV28 to TRBJ2-7; 8 bases line up with TRBD1. The CDR3 contains 15 residues. Losses at the gene ends were 8 bases for V and 3 bases for J; bases not matched to a gene: 12. Germline CDR1 MDHEN, CDR2 SYDVKM.

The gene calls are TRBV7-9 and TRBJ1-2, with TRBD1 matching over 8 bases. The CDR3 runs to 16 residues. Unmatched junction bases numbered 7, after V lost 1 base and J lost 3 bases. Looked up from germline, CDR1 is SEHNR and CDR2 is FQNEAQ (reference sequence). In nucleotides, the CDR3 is TGTGCCAGCAGCTTAGATGGCAGGGGGCACCACTATGGCTACACCTTC. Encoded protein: CASSLDGRGHHYGYTF.

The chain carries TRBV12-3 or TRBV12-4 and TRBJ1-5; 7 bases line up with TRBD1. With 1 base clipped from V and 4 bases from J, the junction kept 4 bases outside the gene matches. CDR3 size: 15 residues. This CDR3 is CASSLVQGGNQPQHF. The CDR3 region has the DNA TGTGCCAGCAGTTTAGTTCAGGGGGGGAATCAGCCCCAGCATTTT.

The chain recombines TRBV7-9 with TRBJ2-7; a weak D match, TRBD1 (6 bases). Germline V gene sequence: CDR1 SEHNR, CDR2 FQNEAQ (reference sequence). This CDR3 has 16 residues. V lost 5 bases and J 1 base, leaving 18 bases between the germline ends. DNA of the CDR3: TGTGCCAGCAGCCCAGGGGATGGGTCCAGATCCTACGAGCAGTACTTC. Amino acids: CASSPGDGSRSYEQYF.

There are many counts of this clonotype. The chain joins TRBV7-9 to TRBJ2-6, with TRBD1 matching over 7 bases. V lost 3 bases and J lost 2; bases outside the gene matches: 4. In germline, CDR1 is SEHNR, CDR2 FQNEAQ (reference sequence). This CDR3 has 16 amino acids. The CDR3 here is CASSLTGPPGANVLTF. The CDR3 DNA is TGTGCCAGCAGCTTGACAGGGCCCCCTGGGGCCAACGTCCTGACTTTC.

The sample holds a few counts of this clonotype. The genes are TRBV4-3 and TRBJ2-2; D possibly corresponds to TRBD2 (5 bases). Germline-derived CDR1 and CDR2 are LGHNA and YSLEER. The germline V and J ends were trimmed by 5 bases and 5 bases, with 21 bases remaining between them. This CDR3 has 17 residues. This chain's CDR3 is CASSFNPGLVGTGELFF. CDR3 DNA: TGCGCCAGCAGCTTCAATCCGGGGTTGGTTGGTACCGGGGAGCTGTTTTTT.

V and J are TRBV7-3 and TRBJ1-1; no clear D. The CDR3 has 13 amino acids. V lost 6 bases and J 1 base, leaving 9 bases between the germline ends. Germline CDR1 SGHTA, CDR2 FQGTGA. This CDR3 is CASSAQSNTEAFF. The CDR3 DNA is TGTGCCAGCAGTGCGCAGTCGAACACTGAAGCTTTCTTT. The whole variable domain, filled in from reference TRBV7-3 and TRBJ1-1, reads GAGVSQTPSNKVTEKGKYVELRCDPISGHTALYWYRQSLGQGPEFLIYFQGTGAADDSGLPNDRFFAVRPEGSVSTLKIQRTERGDSAVYLCASSAQSNTEAFFGQGTRLTVV.

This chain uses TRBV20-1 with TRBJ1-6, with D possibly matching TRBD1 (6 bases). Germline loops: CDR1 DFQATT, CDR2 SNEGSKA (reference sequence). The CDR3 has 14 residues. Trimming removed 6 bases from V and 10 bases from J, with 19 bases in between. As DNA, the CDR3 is TGCAGTGCATATTCCAGGGGTCCAGAGTCACCCCTCCACTTT. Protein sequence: CSAYSRGPESPLHF.

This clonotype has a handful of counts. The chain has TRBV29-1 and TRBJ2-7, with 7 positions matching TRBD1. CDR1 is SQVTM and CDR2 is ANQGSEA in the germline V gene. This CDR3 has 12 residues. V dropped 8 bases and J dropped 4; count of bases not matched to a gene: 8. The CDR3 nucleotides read TGCAGCCCTAACGGGACAGCATACGAGCAGTACGTC. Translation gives CSPNGTAYEQYV.

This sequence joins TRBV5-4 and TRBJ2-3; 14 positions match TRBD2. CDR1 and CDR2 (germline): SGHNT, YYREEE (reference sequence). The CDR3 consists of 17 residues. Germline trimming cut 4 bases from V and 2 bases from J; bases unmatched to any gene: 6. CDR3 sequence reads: CASSPRLAGGTTDTQYF. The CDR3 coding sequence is TGTGCCAGCAGCCCGAGACTAGCGGGGGGGACCACAGATACGCAGTATTTT.

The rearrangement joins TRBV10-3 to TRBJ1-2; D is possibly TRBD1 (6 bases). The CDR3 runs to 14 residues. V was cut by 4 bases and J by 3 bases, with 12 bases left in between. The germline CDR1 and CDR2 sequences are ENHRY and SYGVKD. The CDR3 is CAISAANRDYGYTF. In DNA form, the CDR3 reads TGTGCCATCAGTGCCGCAAACAGGGACTATGGCTACACCTTC.

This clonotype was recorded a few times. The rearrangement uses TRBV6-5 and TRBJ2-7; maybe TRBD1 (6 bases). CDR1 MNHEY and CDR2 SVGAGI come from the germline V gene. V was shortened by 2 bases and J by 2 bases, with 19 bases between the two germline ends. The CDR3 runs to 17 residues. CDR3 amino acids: CASSYGGSGAGTYEQYV. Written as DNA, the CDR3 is TGTGCCAGCAGTTACGGAGGTTCAGGGGCAGGAACCTACGAGCAGTACGTC.

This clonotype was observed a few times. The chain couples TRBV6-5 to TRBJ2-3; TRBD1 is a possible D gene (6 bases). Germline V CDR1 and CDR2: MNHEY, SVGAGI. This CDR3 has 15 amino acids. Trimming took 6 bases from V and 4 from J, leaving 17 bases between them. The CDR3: CASSPTTGTADTQYF. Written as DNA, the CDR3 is TGTGCCAGCAGCCCGACCACAGGGACGGCAGATACGCAGTATTTT.

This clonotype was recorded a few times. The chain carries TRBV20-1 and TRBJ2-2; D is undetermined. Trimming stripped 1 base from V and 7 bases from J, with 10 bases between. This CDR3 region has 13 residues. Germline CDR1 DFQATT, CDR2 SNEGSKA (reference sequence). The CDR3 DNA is TGCAGTGCTAGAGGCCAGCTGGACGGGGAGCTGTTTTTT. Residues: CSARGQLDGELFF.

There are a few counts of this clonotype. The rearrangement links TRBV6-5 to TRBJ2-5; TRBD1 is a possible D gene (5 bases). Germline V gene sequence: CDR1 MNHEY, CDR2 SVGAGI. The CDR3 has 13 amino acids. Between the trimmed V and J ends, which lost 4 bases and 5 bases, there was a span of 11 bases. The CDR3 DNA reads TGTGCCAGCAGTTCCACAGGCACGGAGACCCAGTACTTC. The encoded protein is CASSSTGTETQYF.